One and the same sample provided the 3 T cell receptor beta chains below, sequenced in a study of blood T cell repertoires in COVID-19. Generated by immunoSEQ multiplex PCR, the TCRdb table keeps only in-frame clones and is missing some. Found here are 100,000 to 150,000 clones, more than 70% of them singletons; the top ten hold 10%. Sequences were obtained from peripheral blood. The receptors here all came from a man aged 45-60 years with acute or convalescent COVID-19.

Here the CDR3 DNA reads TGTGCCAGCAGCTTAGTGGCGGGATACGGGAACGAGCAGTACTTC. Protein sequence: CASSLVAGYGNEQYF. The chain is built from TRBV11-2 and TRBJ2-7; tentative D call: TRBD2 (6 bases). Germline V lookup: CDR1 SGHAT, CDR2 FQNNGV. The CDR3 is 15 residues long. V was pared by 1 base and J by 5 bases, with 15 bases between.

This clone was seen just once. The rearrangement uses TRBV5-1 and TRBJ1-4, with 9 bases that match TRBD1. In germline, CDR1 is SGHRS, CDR2 YFSETQ. CDR3 length: 15 amino acids. The junction had 5 bases not matched to a gene; V was cut back by 0 bases and J by 8 bases. The CDR3 nucleotides are TGCGCCAGCAGCTTGGGGACAGGGGTTCGCGAAAAACTGTTTTTT. Its translation: CASSLGTGVREKLFF.

The rearrangement links TRBV6-5 to TRBJ1-3; maybe TRBD1 (5 bases). CDR1 and CDR2 from the germline V gene are MNHEY and SVGAGI. Trimming took 0 bases from V and 0 from J, leaving 9 bases between them. This CDR3 spans 16 amino acids. The CDR3 spells CASSYSTGLSGNTIYF. CDR3 sequence (DNA): TGTGCCAGCAGTTACTCAACGGGACTCTCTGGAAACACCATATATTTT.